This note documents a single T cell receptor beta chain sequence. The antigen this receptor binds is unknown. Qualities for individual bases were not recorded, and no much larger clone is one base off. This record comes from a study of OX40 agonist ivuxolimab in advanced cancers. About the investigation overall: Ivuxolimab was an agonistic, fully human IgG2 monoclonal antibody directed against OX40 (CD134), a costimulatory receptor. Intravenous ivuxolimab was administered to patients every 2 weeks at six dose levels: 0.01, 0.1, 0.3, 1.5, 3 and 10 mg/kg. Among the roughly 54 dose-escalation patients, some 19 had hepatocellular carcinoma, approximately 15 melanoma, 9 renal cell carcinoma and 9 head and neck cancer. The dose-escalation cohort was roughly 83% male with a mean age of around 64 years, ranging from roughly 20 to 80. Patients were allowed to have had prior anti-PD-1, anti-PD-L1 or anti-CTLA-4 therapy, and 40% to 45% of the dose-escalation patients had previously received checkpoint inhibitors. Partial responses were achieved by three dose-escalation patients, of whom one had hepatocellular carcinoma and two had cutaneous melanoma. The purpose of peripheral TCRbeta sequencing was to test whether ivuxolimab changed TCR sequence diversity and led to clonal T-cell expansion. The paper describes the monotherapy dose-escalation part (N of about 52 patients) of the phase I trial of ivuxolimab.

What the research found in general, with its limitations: Low levels of normalized T-cell clonal expansion were also seen in some nonresponding patients. After ivuxolimab, expanded clones were on average more numerous among CD8+ T cells than among CD4+ T cells. Which antigens the clonally expanded peripheral T cells were specific for was not determined. In partial responders in the 0.1-3.0 mg/kg groups, normalized peripheral clonal expansion was found to be among the lowest, especially among CD8+ T cells. At doses of 0.1 to 3.0 mg/kg, clonal expansion of both CD4+ and CD8+ blood T cells was observed from baseline to week 6.

To sequence the TCRbeta CDR3 region, genomic DNA was isolated from the sorted cells. TCRbeta CDR3 regions were sequenced using the immunoSEQ Assay. The table comes from immuneACCESS by way of TCRdb, which keeps in-frame sequences with V and J called. Part of the clones is missing from these tables; in studies checked, under half for an unresolved V gene and the rest for unknown reasons. Here the sample has about 79,000 clones; about 88% occur a single time. The ten largest clones take up 0.8% to 1% of the sample. Patients with a history of autoimmune disease or receiving systemic immunosuppression were excluded from the trial. Peripheral blood for TCR sequencing was collected from all dose cohorts at baseline, on cycle 4 day 1, and on cycle 7 day 1. The samples were drawn from a first-in-human, open-label, multicenter phase I dose-escalation trial of ivuxolimab. Adults with locally advanced or metastatic head and neck squamous cell, hepatocellular, melanoma or renal cell carcinoma were enrolled in the trial. Before TCR sequencing, CD4+ T cells and CD8+ T cells from peripheral blood were sorted into separate populations.

The starting material was CD4+ or CD8+ T cells sorted from blood, obtained in a trial of the OX40 agonist ivuxolimab. The receptor was derived from an adult with an advanced solid tumor such as melanoma, head and neck, liver or kidney cancer.

The DNA sequence is given as TGTGCCAGCAGCTTAGCGGGTCTAGCTAACTACGAGCAGTACTTC. It encodes CASSLAGLANYEQYF. The chain joins TRBV7-9 to TRBJ2-5; 5 matching bases give a weak D call of TRBD2. The DNA end is a closer match to TRBJ2-7, so the J assignment may be wrong. The CDR3 runs 15 amino acids, cysteine and phenylalanine included. The sequence is cut down to CDR3 DNA, 45 bases in frame from base 1. The germline V gene (reference sequence) provides CDR1 SEHNR and CDR2 FQNEAQ.